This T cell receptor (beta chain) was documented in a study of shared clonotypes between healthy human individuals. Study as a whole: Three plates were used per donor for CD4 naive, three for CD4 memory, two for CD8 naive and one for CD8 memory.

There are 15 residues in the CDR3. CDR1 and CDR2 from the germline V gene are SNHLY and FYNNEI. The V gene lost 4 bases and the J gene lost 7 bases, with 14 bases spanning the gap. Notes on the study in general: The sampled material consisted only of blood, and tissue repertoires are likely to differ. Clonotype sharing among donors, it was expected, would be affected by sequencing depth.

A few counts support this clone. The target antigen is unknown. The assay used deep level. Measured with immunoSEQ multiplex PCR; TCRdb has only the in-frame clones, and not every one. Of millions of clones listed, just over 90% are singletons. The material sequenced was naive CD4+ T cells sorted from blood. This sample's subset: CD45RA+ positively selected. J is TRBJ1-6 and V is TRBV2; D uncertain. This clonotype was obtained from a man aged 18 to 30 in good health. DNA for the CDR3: TGTGCCAGCAGTGCGCAGGCCGCACTCAATTCACCCCTCCACTTT. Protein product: CASSAQAALNSPLHF.